This T cell receptor beta chain derives from a study of T cell repertoires in cytomegalovirus infection. This clonotype showed up many times. Its antigen is currently unknown. One entry per CDR3 protein, called by TCRdb with MiXCR from the reads. This table has around 78,000 distinct CDR3 sequences, roughly 37% appearing once. In germline, CDR1 is SGHDT, CDR2 YYEEEE. The germline V and J ends were trimmed by 0 bases and 0 bases, with 11 bases remaining between them. The CDR3 runs to 16 residues. The clonotype originates from a human donor in good health (CMV status not recorded). Some clones in this sample may be carry-over from other donors' samples. The rearrangement joins TRBV5-6 to TRBJ2-3, with D possibly TRBD2 on 6 matching bases. The source was CD8+ T cells from cultured PBMCs, collected from culture after CMV antigen stimulation. The CDR3 region has the DNA TGTGCCAGCAGCTTGGGTTCGGGGGTAAGCACAGATACGCAGTATTTT. Protein: CASSLGSGVSTDTQYF.